This T cell receptor beta chain was sequenced during a study of blood T cell repertoires in COVID-19. V lost 1 base and J lost 8, with 8 bases in between. CDR3 length: 13 amino acids. Germline CDR1 KGHDR, CDR2 SFDVKD. Generated by immunoSEQ multiplex PCR, the TCRdb table keeps only in-frame clones and is missing some. The profile shows more than 85,000 clones, 70% to 90% of them singletons. The receptor comes from a man aged 50 to 59 with active or convalescent COVID-19. Sequencing used peripheral blood. This sequence joins TRBV24-1 and TRBJ2-1, with D perhaps TRBD1 (6 bases). CDR3 sequence: CATSDFRGDEQFF. For the CDR3, the DNA is TGTGCCACCAGTGATTTCAGGGGAGATGAGCAGTTCTTC.